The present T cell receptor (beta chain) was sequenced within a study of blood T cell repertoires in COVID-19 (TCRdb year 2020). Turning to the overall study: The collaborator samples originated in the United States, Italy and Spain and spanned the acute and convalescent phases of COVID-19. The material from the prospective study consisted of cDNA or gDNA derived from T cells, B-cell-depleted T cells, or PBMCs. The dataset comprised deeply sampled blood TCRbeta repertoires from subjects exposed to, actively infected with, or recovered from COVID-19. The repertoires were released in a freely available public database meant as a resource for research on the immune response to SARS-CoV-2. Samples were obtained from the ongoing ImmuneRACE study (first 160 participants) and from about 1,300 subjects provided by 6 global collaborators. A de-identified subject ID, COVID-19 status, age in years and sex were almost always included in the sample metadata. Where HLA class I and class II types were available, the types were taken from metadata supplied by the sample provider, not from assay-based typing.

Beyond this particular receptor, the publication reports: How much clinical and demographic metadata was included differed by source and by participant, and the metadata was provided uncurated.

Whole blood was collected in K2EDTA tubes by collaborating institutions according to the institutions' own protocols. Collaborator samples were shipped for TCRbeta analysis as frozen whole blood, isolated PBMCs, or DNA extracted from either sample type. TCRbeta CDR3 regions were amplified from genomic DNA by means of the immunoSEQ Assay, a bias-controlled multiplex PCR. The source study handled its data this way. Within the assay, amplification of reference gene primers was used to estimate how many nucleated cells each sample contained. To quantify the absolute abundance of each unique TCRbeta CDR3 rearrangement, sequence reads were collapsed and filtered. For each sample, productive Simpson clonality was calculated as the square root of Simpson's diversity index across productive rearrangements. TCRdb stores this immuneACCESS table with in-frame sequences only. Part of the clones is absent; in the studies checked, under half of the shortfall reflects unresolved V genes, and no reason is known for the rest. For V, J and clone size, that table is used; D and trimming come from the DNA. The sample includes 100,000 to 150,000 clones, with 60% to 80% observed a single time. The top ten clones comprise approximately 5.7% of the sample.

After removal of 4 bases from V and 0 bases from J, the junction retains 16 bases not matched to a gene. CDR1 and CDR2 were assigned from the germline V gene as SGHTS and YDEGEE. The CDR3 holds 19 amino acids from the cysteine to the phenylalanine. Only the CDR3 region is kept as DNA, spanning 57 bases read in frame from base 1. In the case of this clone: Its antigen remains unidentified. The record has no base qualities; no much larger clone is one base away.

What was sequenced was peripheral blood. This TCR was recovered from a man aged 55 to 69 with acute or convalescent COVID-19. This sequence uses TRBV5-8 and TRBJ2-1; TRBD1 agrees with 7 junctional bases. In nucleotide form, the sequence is TGTGCCAGCAGCGGAACGGGACAGCCCTCCCCCTACTCCTACAATGAGCAGTTCTTC. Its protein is CASSGTGQPSPYSYNEQFF.